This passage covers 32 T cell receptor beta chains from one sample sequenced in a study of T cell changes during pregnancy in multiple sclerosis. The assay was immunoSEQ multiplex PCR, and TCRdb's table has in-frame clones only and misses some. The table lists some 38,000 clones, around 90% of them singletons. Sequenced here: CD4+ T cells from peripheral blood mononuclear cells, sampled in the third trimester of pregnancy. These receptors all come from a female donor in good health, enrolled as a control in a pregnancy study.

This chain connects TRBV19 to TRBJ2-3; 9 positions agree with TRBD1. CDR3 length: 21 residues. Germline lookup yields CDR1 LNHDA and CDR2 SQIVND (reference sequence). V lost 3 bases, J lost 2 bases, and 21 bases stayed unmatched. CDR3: CASSIRPGTGIKWRLTDTQYF. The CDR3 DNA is TGTGCCAGTAGTATTCGTCCCGGGACAGGGATCAAGTGGAGACTCACAGATACGCAGTATTTT.

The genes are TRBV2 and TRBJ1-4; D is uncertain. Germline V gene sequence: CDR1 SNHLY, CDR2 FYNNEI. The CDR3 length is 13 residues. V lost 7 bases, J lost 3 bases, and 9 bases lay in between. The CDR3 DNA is TGTGCCAGCAAAGGCGGAGCTAATGAAAAACTGTTTTTT. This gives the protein CASKGGANEKLFF.

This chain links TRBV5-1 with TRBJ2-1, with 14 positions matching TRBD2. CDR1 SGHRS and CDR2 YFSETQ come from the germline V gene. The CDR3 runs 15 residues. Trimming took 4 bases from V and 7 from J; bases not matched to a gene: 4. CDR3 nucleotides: TGCGCCAGCAGCGAGACTAGCGGGGGGGGGAATGAGCAGTTCTTC. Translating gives CASSETSGGGNEQFF.

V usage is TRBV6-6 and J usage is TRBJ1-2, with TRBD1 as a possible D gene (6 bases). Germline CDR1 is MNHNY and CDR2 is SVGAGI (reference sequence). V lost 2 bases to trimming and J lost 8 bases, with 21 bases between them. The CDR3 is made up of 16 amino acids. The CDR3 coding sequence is TGTGCCAGCAGTTACCGCAAGTGGGACATGAGGGGGGGCTACACCTTC. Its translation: CASSYRKWDMRGGYTF.

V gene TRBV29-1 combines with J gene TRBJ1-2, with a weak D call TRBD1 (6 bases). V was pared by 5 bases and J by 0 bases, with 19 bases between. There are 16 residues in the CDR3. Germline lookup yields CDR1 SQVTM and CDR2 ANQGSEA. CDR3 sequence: CSVFSSDRSSNYGYTF. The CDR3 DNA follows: TGCAGCGTTTTTTCGTCAGACAGGTCATCTAACTATGGCTACACCTTC.

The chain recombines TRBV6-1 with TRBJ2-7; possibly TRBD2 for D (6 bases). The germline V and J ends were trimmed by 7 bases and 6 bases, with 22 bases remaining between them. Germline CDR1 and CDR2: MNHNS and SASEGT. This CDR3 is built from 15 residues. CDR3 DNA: TGTGCCAGCACCGATCGGGGGTTAGGAGGAGGCGAGCAGTACTTC. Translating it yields CASTDRGLGGGEQYF.

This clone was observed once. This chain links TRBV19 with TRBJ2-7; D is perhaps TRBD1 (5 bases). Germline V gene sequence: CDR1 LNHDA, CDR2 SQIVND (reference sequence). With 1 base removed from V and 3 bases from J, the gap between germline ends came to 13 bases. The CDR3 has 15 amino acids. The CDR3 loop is CASSIVGAPGYEQYF. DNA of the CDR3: TGTGCCAGTAGTATAGTAGGGGCTCCGGGCTACGAGCAGTACTTC.

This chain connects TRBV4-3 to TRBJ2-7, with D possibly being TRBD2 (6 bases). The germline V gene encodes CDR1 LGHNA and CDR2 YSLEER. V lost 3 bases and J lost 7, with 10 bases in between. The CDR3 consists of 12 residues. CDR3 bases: TGCGCCAGCAGCCACCCCGGGAGTGAGCAGTACTTC. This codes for CASSHPGSEQYF.

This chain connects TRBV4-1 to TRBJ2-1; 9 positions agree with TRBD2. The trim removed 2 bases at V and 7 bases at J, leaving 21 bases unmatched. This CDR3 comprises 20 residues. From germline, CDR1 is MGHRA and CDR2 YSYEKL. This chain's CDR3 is CASSQRPFPQREVDENEQFF. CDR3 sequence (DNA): TGCGCCAGCAGCCAAAGACCCTTTCCCCAGCGGGAGGTTGACGAGAATGAGCAGTTCTTC.

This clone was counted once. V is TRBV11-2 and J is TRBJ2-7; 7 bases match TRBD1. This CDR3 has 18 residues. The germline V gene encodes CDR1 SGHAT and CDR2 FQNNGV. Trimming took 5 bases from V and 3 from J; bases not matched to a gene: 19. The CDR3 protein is CASSPIQRGRGRGYEQYF. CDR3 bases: TGTGCCAGCAGCCCAATCCAAAGGGGGCGAGGAAGAGGCTACGAGCAGTACTTC.

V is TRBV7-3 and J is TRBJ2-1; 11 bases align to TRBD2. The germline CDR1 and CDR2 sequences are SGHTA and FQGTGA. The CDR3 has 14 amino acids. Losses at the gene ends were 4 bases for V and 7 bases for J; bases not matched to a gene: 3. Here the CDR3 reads CASSYRLAGNEQFF. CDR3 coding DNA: TGTGCCAGCAGCTACCGACTAGCGGGGAATGAGCAGTTCTTC.

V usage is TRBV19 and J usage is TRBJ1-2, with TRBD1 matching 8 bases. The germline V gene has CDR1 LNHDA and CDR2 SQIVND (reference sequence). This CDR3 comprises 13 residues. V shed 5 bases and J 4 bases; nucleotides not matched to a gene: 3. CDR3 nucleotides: TGTGCCAGTAGTCCGGACAGGGCCTATGGCTACACCTTC. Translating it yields CASSPDRAYGYTF.

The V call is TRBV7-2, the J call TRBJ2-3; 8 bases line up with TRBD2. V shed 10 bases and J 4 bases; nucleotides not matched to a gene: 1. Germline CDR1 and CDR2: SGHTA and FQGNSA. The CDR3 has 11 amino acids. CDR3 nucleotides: TGTGCCACCGGGGGGGCAGATACGCAGTATTTT. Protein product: CATGGADTQYF.

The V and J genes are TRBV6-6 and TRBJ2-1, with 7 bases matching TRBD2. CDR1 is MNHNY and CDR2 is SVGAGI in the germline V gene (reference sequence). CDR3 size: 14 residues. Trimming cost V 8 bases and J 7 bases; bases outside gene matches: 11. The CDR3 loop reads CASRVGGRGNEQFF. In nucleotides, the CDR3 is TGTGCCAGCCGGGTGGGAGGGCGGGGGAATGAGCAGTTCTTC.

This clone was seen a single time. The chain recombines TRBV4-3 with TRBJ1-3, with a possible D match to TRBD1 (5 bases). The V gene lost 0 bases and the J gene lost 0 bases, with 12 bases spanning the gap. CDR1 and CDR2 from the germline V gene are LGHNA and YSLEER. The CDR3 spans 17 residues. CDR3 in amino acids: CASSQDKGGASGNTIYF. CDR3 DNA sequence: TGCGCCAGCAGCCAAGATAAGGGTGGGGCCTCTGGAAACACCATATATTTT.

The CDR3 nucleotides are TGTGCCAGCAGTGGGGTCTGGGAGGGCTATGGCTACACCTTC. Encoded protein: CASSGVWEGYGYTF. This chain links TRBV6-1 with TRBJ1-2; unclear D gene. The CDR3 extends over 14 amino acids. Per germline, CDR1 MNHNS and CDR2 SASEGT. Trimming removed 4 bases at V and 4 bases at J, with 13 bases between.

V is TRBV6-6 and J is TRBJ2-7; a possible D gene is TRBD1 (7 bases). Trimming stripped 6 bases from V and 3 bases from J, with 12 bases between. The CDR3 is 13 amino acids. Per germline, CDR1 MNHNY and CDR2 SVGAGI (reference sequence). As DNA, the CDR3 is TGTGCCAGCAGCCGACAGGGACTCTACGAGCAGTACTTC. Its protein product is CASSRQGLYEQYF.

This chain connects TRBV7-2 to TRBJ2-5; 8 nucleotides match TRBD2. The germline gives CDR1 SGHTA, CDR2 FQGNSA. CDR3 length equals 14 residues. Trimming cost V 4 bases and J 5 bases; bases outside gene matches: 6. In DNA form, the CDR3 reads TGTGCCAGCAGCTCGAGCGGGAGCGGGGAGACCCAGTACTTC. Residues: CASSSSGSGETQYF.

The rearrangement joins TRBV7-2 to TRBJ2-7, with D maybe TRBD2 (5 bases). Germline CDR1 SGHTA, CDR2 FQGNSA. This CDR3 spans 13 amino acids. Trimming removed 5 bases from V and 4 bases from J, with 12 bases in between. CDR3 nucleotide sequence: TGTGCCAGCAGCCCTCCCCCGGGGTACGAGCAGTACTTC. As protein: CASSPPPGYEQYF.

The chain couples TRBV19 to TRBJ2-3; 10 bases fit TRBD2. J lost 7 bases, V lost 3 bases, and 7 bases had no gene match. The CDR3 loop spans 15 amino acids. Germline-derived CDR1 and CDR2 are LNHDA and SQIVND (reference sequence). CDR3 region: CASSILAGAGNTQYF. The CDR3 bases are TGTGCCAGTAGTATTCTAGCGGGAGCTGGTAATACGCAGTATTTT. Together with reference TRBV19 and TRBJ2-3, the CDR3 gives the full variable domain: DGGITQSPKYLFRKEGQNVTLSCEQNLNHDAMYWYRQDPGQGLRLIYYSQIVNDFQKGDIAEGYSVSREKKESFPLTVTSAQKNPTAFYLCASSILAGAGNTQYFGPGTRLTVL.

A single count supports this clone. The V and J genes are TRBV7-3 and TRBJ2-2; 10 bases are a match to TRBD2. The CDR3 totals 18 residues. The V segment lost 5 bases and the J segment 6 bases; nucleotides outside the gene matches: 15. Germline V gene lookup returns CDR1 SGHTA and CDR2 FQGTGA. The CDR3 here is CASSPRPTQAGGPGELFF. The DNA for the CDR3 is TGTGCCAGCAGCCCAAGACCGACCCAAGCGGGGGGGCCCGGGGAGCTGTTTTTT.

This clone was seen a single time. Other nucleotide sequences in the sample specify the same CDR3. This CDR3 is CASSVAVGLQETQYF. DNA for the CDR3: TGTGCCAGCAGCGTAGCGGTGGGCCTACAAGAGACCCAGTACTTC. This rearrangement joins TRBV9 to TRBJ2-5, with no clear D. The CDR3 covers 15 residues. Germline CDR1 reads SGDLS; CDR2 reads YYNGEE. V was shortened by 0 bases and J by 2 bases, with 11 bases between the two germline ends.

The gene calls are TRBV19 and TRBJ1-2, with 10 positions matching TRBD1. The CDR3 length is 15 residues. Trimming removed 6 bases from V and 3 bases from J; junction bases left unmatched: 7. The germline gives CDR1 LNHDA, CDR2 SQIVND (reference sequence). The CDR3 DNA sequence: TGTGCCAGTAGCCCAGGACAGGGGGGAGACTATGGCTACACCTTC. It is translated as CASSPGQGGDYGYTF.

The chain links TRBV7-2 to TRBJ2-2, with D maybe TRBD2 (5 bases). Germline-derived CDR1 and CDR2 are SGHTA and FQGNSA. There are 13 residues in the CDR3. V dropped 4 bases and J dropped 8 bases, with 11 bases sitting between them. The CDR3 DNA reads TGTGCCAGCAGCTGGGAGTCTGGTGGGGAGCTGTTTTTT. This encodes CASSWESGGELFF.

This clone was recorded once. CDR3: CASSTQLGNTIYF. Written as DNA, the CDR3 is TGTGCCAGCAGCACCCAACTCGGAAACACCATATATTTT. The chain couples TRBV7-2 to TRBJ1-3; D remains ambiguous. This CDR3 is built from 13 residues. Trimming took 5 bases from V and 4 from J, leaving 9 bases between them. Germline V gene sequence: CDR1 SGHTA, CDR2 FQGNSA.

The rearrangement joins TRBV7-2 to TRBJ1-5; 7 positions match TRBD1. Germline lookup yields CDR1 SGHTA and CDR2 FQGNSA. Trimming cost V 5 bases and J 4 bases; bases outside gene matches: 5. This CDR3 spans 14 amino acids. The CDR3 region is CASSPQGVNQPQHF. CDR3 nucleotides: TGTGCCAGCAGCCCTCAGGGGGTAAATCAGCCCCAGCATTTT. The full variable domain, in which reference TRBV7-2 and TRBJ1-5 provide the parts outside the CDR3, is GAGVSQSPSNKVTEKGKDVELRCDPISGHTALYWYRQSLGQGLEFLIYFQGNSAPDKSGLPSDRFSAERTGGSVSTLTIQRTQQEDSAVYLCASSPQGVNQPQHFGDGTRLSIL.

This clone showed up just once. CDR3 in DNA: TGTGCCAGCAGTGGCGGGACTAGCGGGAGCCGGGGAGATACGCAGTATTTT. Protein: CASSGGTSGSRGDTQYF. This chain joins TRBV6-1 and TRBJ2-3, with 14 bases lining up with TRBD2. Germline CDR1 is MNHNS and CDR2 is SASEGT. Losses at the gene ends were 4 bases for V and 5 bases for J; bases not matched to a gene: 8. There are 17 residues in the CDR3.

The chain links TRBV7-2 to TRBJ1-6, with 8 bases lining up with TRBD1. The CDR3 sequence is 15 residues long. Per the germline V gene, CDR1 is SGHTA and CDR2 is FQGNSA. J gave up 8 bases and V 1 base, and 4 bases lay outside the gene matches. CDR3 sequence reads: CASSLGQGAYSPLHF. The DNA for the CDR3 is TGTGCCAGCAGCTTAGGTCAGGGGGCTTATTCACCCCTCCACTTT.

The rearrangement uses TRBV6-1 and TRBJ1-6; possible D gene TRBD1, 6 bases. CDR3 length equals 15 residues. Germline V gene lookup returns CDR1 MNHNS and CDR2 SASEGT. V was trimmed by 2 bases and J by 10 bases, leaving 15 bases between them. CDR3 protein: CASSELQGVESPLHF. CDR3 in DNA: TGTGCCAGCAGTGAATTACAGGGCGTGGAATCACCCCTCCACTTT.

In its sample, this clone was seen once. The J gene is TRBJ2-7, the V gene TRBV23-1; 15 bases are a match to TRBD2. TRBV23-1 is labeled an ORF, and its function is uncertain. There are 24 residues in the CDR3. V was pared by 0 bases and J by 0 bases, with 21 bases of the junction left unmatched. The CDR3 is CASSQSPPLGNGTSGGSSSYEQYF. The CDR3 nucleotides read TGCGCCAGCAGTCAATCGCCCCCACTCGGAAACGGGACTAGCGGGGGGTCTAGCTCCTACGAGCAGTACTTC.

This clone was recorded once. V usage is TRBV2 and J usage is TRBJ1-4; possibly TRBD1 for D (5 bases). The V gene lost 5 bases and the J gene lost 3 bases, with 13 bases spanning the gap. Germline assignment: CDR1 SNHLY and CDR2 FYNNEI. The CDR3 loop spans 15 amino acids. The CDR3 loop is CASSYNRLPNEKLFF. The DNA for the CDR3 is TGTGCCAGCAGTTACAACAGGCTCCCTAATGAAAAACTGTTTTTT. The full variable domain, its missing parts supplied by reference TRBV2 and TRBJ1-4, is EPEVTQTPSHQVTQMGQEVILRCVPISNHLYFYWYRQILGQKVEFLVSFYNNEISEKSEIFDDQFSVERPDGSNFTLKIRSTKLEDSAMYFCASSYNRLPNEKLFFGSGTQLSVL.

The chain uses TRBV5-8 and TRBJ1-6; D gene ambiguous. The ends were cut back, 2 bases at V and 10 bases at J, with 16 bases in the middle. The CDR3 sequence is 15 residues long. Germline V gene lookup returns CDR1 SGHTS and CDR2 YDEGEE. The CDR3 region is CASSFAVQAGSPLHF. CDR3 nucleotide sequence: TGTGCCAGCAGCTTTGCGGTCCAGGCGGGCTCACCCCTCCACTTT.